Below are 15 T cell receptor beta chains sequenced from a single sample in a study of blood T cell repertoires in COVID-19. TCRdb's table, derived via immunoSEQ multiplex PCR, lists solely in-frame clones and lacks some. This table holds around 260,000 clones, 75% to 90% found once. The source material was peripheral blood. These receptors were taken from a woman in her thirties or forties who had recovered from COVID-19.

The V gene is TRBV5-1, the J gene TRBJ2-2; 8 nucleotides match TRBD2. Per germline, CDR1 SGHRS and CDR2 YFSETQ. The ends lost 0 bases at V and 6 bases at J; junction bases unmatched: 10. There are 17 residues in the CDR3. CDR3 residues: CASSLEGREDPPGELFF. The CDR3 DNA sequence: TGCGCCAGCAGCTTGGAGGGGCGGGAGGACCCCCCCGGGGAGCTGTTTTTT.

The chain couples TRBV5-1 to TRBJ2-1, with TRBD2 matching over 15 bases. The CDR3 sequence is 15 residues long. With V trimmed by 5 bases and J by 7 bases, 4 bases remained unmatched. The germline V gene encodes CDR1 SGHRS and CDR2 YFSETQ. The CDR3 DNA reads TGCGCCAGCAGTACCGGACTAGCGGGAGGGAATGAGCAGTTCTTC. Translated: CASSTGLAGGNEQFF.

The chain combines TRBV5-5 with TRBJ1-1, with D uncertain. The CDR3 is 14 amino acids. The V gene's germline CDR1 is SGHKS and CDR2 YYEKEE (reference sequence). The CDR3 coding sequence is TGTGCATCATTGTCGGGGAGCCTTCCCACTGAAGCTTTCTTT. It specifies CASLSGSLPTEAFF.

V gene TRBV25-1 combines with J gene TRBJ1-1; D is uncertain. This CDR3 has 15 amino acids. The V gene lost 4 bases and the J gene lost 4 bases, with 16 bases spanning the gap. Germline CDR1 is MGHDK and CDR2 is SYGVNS. CDR3 nucleotides: TGTGCCAGCAGTGGACACGGGCGCGGGAGCACTGAAGCTTTCTTT. This gives the protein CASSGHGRGSTEAFF.

J is TRBJ1-5 and V is TRBV2; TRBD1 agrees at 11 bases. The CDR3 consists of 14 residues. Germline CDR1 and CDR2: SNHLY and FYNNEI. Germline trimming cut 6 bases from V and 4 bases from J; bases unmatched to any gene: 2. The chain's CDR3 is CASRGTGGNQPQHF. For the CDR3, the DNA is TGTGCCAGCAGGGGGACAGGGGGGAATCAGCCCCAGCATTTT.

The CDR3 loop reads CASSGGPYGYTF. CDR3 nucleotides: TGCGCCAGCAGCGGCGGCCCCTATGGCTACACCTTC. This chain connects TRBV5-1 to TRBJ1-2, with D uncertain. The V end lost 4 bases, the J end lost 4 bases, and 8 bases lay between the germline ends. Germline V gene data show CDR1 as SGHRS and CDR2 as YFSETQ. The CDR3 is made up of 12 amino acids.

V and J are TRBV4-2 and TRBJ2-1; D perhaps matches TRBD2 (6 bases). Germline-derived CDR1 and CDR2 are LGHNA and YNFKEQ. This CDR3 contains 18 residues. Trimming took 2 bases from V and 7 from J, leaving 24 bases between them. The DNA for the CDR3 is TGTGCCAGCAGCCAAATATTAGCGGTGGCGAAGGTGGGGAATGAGCAGTTCTTC. Translating gives CASSQILAVAKVGNEQFF.

The rearrangement joins TRBV15 to TRBJ2-2; 10 positions match TRBD2. Germline V CDR1 and CDR2: LNHNV, YYDKDF (reference sequence). J gave up 2 bases and V 0 bases, and 6 bases lay outside the gene matches. The CDR3 length is 18 residues. CDR3 coding DNA: TGTGCCACCAGCAGAGATCGAAGCGGGAGGGAAAACACCGGGGAGCTGTTTTTT. It translates to CATSRDRSGRENTGELFF.

CDR3 in amino acids: CASSPPSGSTDTQYF. DNA of the CDR3: TGTGCCAGCTCACCGCCTAGCGGTAGCACAGATACGCAGTATTTT. The V gene is TRBV18, the J gene TRBJ2-3, with 7 nucleotides matching TRBD2. CDR3 length: 15 amino acids. V shed 3 bases and J 0 bases; nucleotides not matched to a gene: 3. CDR1 and CDR2 (germline): KGHSH, LQKENI.

This chain connects TRBV2 to TRBJ2-5, with 7 positions matching TRBD1. CDR1 is SNHLY, CDR2 FYNNEI, per germline. This CDR3 region has 14 residues. With 6 bases clipped from V and 7 bases from J, the junction kept 11 bases outside the gene matches. CDR3: CASSQTDRVGTQYF. CDR3 nucleotide sequence: TGTGCCAGCAGCCAAACAGACAGGGTGGGGACCCAGTACTTC.

The chain joins TRBV19 to TRBJ1-2; no firm D call. The V gene's germline CDR1 is LNHDA and CDR2 SQIVND (reference sequence). There are 12 residues in the CDR3. The V and J ends lost 7 bases and 2 bases respectively, with 8 bases between them. The CDR3 region has the DNA TGTGCCAGTACGGTAAAGAACTATGGCTACACCTTC. Its protein product is CASTVKNYGYTF.

This chain uses TRBV27 with TRBJ2-5; TRBD2 agrees at 12 bases. The V gene's germline CDR1 is MNHEY and CDR2 SMNVEV (reference sequence). This CDR3 spans 15 amino acids. With 6 bases clipped from V and 2 bases from J, the junction kept 4 bases outside the gene matches. DNA for the CDR3: TGTGCCAGCAGGCTAGCGGGAGGGAGGCAAGAGACCCAGTACTTC. Translated, it gives CASRLAGGRQETQYF.

This clone has only a few counts. The chain joins TRBV7-7 to TRBJ2-5, with 7 bases identical to TRBD2. The CDR3 has 15 amino acids. Germline values: CDR1 SSHAT, CDR2 FNYEAQ (reference sequence). V gave up 5 bases and J gave up 5 bases; unmatched junction bases: 11. CDR3 bases: TGTGCCAGCAGCCCCCTAGCGGCTACCTTGGAGACCCAGTACTTC. This codes for CASSPLAATLETQYF.

The V call is TRBV7-3, the J call TRBJ2-1, with 7 bases matching TRBD2. V lost 5 bases, J lost 9 bases, and 13 bases stayed unmatched. Germline V gives CDR1 SGHTA, CDR2 FQGTGA. CDR3 size: 15 residues. CDR3 protein: CASSPGWTRDGEQFF. CDR3 coding DNA: TGTGCCAGCAGCCCCGGGTGGACTAGGGACGGTGAGCAGTTCTTC. Drawing the rest from reference TRBV7-3 and TRBJ2-1, the complete variable domain is GAGVSQTPSNKVTEKGKYVELRCDPISGHTALYWYRQSLGQGPEFLIYFQGTGAADDSGLPNDRFFAVRPEGSVSTLKIQRTERGDSAVYLCASSPGWTRDGEQFFGPGTRLTVL.

With regard to this clone: One end of the junction does not line up with germline, which may come from a read error. The CDR3 bases are TGTGCCACCAGTGATTTTCGGGACACCCACTGGCACTTC. This codes for CATSDFRDTHWHF. V usage is TRBV24-1 and J usage is TRBJ2-7, with a possible D match to TRBD1 (6 bases). The germline V gene encodes CDR1 KGHDR and CDR2 SFDVKD. CDR3 size: 13 residues.